This TCR beta chain was recovered during a study of beta chain features in type 1 diabetes. About the study: Regarding age, gender and cell yields, patients proved similar to healthy donors.

Study-level points and caveats: Relative to healthy donors, patients appeared to have naive, central memory and Treg TCRB repertoires that were more similar. Significant though moderate, a shortening of TCRB CDR3s appeared in all four CD4+ subsets of Type 1 diabetes patients.

TCRB transcripts that were expressed got sequenced, as all of the isolated RNA had been reverse transcribed. TCRdb's copy holds only in-frame clones and misses some; the assay was immunoSEQ multiplex PCR. The profile covers about 360,000 clones, with around an eighth appearing a single time and roughly 0.0097% taken by the ten largest. A note on this clone: Its antigen remains unidentified. At one boundary the junction diverges from the germline segment, which might be a read error.

This CDR3 is 16 amino acids long. CDR1 and CDR2 from the germline V gene are SGHTA and FQGNSA. What was sequenced was naive CD4+ T cells from blood. V and J are TRBV7-2 and TRBJ1-5; D remains unclear. This clonotype was obtained from a woman aged 18-30 years with type 1 diabetes. CDR3 DNA sequence: TGTGCCAGCAGCGTAGCGTGGGCCCCAATCCCACAGCCCCAGCATTTT. This codes for CASSVAWAPIPQPQHF.